These 17 T cell receptor beta chains originate from one sample sequenced in a study of blood T cells in healthy people across ages. Then a second PCR, running about 6 to 11 cycles, was carried out with a sample-barcoded 5' primer and a J-beta primer mix. TCRdb redid the calling of the 5' RACE reads with MiXCR, one entry per CDR3 protein. The data contain about 1 million distinct CDR3 sequences, over 35% of them singletons. Sequenced material: blood. These receptors were taken from a woman in her sixties in good health.

This sequence joins TRBV7-8 and TRBJ2-7, with 8 bases identical to TRBD1. V was clipped by 3 bases and J by 3 bases; unmatched bases: 4. The CDR3 runs 14 residues. Looked up from germline, CDR1 is SGHVS and CDR2 is FQNEAQ. CDR3 in DNA: TGTGCCAGCAGCTTTTCGGACAGGGACTACGAGCAGTACTTC. Protein product: CASSFSDRDYEQYF.

Points on this clonotype: One end of the junction fails to match germline, which may point to a read error. V is TRBV5-6 and J is TRBJ2-7; D not certain. This CDR3 comprises 15 residues. Germline V gene lookup returns CDR1 SGHDT and CDR2 YYEEEE. The CDR3: CASSLVGFSSYEQYF. In nucleotides, the CDR3 is TGTGCCAGTAGCTTGGTAGGCTTCTCATCCTACGAGCAGTACTTC.

This clonotype was found a few times. The rearrangement links TRBV6-1 to TRBJ2-3; no clear D. The CDR3 covers 15 residues. Germline CDR1 MNHNS, CDR2 SASEGT. V was trimmed by 2 bases and J by 2 bases, leaving 11 bases between them. This CDR3 reads CASSEIDGYTDTQYF. The DNA of the CDR3 is TGTGCCAGCAGTGAAATAGATGGATACACAGATACGCAGTATTTT.

V usage is TRBV7-8 and J usage is TRBJ2-5; D not resolved. CDR3 length: 12 amino acids. Per germline, CDR1 SGHVS and CDR2 FQNEAQ. V lost 3 bases and J lost 4, with 6 bases in between. Here the CDR3 reads CASSFVLETQYF. The CDR3 DNA is TGTGCCAGCAGCTTCGTCCTAGAGACCCAGTACTTC.

The gene calls are TRBV6-2 or TRBV6-3 and TRBJ2-2; perhaps TRBD1 as D (6 bases). CDR3 length equals 13 residues. Trimming took off 8 bases at V and 1 base at J, with 8 bases between the two ends. The germline CDR1 and CDR2 sequences are MNHEY and SVGEGT. CDR3 DNA: TGTGCCAGCCTGGGACAGAACACCGGGGAGCTGTTTTTT. This codes for CASLGQNTGELFF.

This clonotype was seen ten or more times. The chain combines TRBV29-1 with TRBJ2-7, with D possibly matching TRBD2 (6 bases). Trimming pared 4 bases from V and 3 bases from J, leaving 13 bases between. The CDR3 covers 13 residues. Germline V gene sequence: CDR1 SQVTM, CDR2 ANQGSEA. Written as DNA, the CDR3 is TGCAGCGTTGCTAGCGCAGGTCGCTACGAGCAGTACTTC. Translated, it gives CSVASAGRYEQYF.

This clonotype was found a few times. J is TRBJ2-7 and V is TRBV11-1; perhaps D is TRBD1 or TRBD2 (6 bases each). This CDR3 spans 13 amino acids. Germline V gives CDR1 SGHAT, CDR2 FQDESV (reference sequence). V lost 7 bases, J lost 2 bases, and 12 bases lay in between. CDR3 in DNA: TGTGCCAGCAACCTAGGGGGGACCTACGAGCAGTACTTC. It is translated as CASNLGGTYEQYF.

CDR3 in DNA: TGTGCCAGCAGTCCGGGGGGGCTCTACGAGCAGTACTTC. Translating gives CASSPGGLYEQYF. V usage is TRBV12-3 or TRBV12-4 and J usage is TRBJ2-7; 8 bases are a match to TRBD2. J gave up 3 bases and V 5 bases, and 3 bases lay outside the gene matches. This CDR3 is built from 13 residues.

This clonotype has only a few counts. The V and J genes are TRBV20-1 and TRBJ1-5; D uncertain. The CDR3 has 13 amino acids. CDR1 DFQATT and CDR2 SNEGSKA come from the germline V gene (reference sequence). V gave up 0 bases and J gave up 6 bases, with 9 bases separating them. CDR3 sequence reads: CSARDSPGQPQHF. In DNA form, the CDR3 reads TGCAGTGCTAGAGATAGTCCGGGTCAGCCCCAGCATTTT.

V usage is TRBV6-2 or TRBV6-3 and J usage is TRBJ2-5; TRBD2 aligns across 9 bases. The CDR3 contains 14 residues. The J segment lost 11 bases and the V segment lost 2 bases, leaving 9 bases of the junction unmatched. Germline V gene sequence: CDR1 MNHEY, CDR2 SVGEGT. The CDR3 here is CASSYTAGGREQYF. The CDR3 DNA follows: TGTGCCAGCAGTTACACAGCGGGAGGTCGGGAGCAGTACTTC.

The chain couples TRBV3-1 to TRBJ1-1, with D uncertain. Germline-derived CDR1 and CDR2 are LGHDT and YNNKEL (reference sequence). The V and J ends lost 1 base and 3 bases respectively, with 9 bases between them. The CDR3 runs 14 residues. The CDR3 spells CASSQGPADTEAFF. CDR3 sequence (DNA): TGTGCCAGCAGCCAAGGCCCGGCGGACACTGAAGCTTTCTTT.

This clonotype was detected a few times. The chain recombines TRBV12-3 or TRBV12-4 with TRBJ2-1, with no clear D. The CDR3 length is 16 residues. With 4 bases removed from V and 3 bases from J, the gap between germline ends came to 16 bases. The CDR3 sequence is CASSSRTTKLYNEQFF. The DNA for the CDR3 is TGTGCCAGCAGTTCGCGAACAACAAAGCTCTACAATGAGCAGTTCTTC.

In regard to this clonotype: This may arise from a read error, as a much more abundant clone is one base away. This chain uses TRBV20-1 with TRBJ1-2; unclear D gene. V was cut by 4 bases and J by 2 bases, with 11 bases left in between. The CDR3 is made up of 13 amino acids. Germline CDR1 is DFQATT and CDR2 is SNEGSKA (reference sequence). The CDR3 here is CSAIVERNYGYTF. DNA for the CDR3: TGCAGTGCTATAGTAGAAAGAAACTATGGCTACACCTTC.

CDR3 DNA sequence: TGCGCCAGCAGCGAGGACATCTCGGGAGATACGCAGTATTTT. This codes for CASSEDISGDTQYF. The chain joins TRBV5-1 to TRBJ2-3; a possible D gene is TRBD1 (5 bases). CDR3 length: 14 amino acids. Germline V lookup: CDR1 SGHRS, CDR2 YFSETQ. The V and J ends lost 4 bases and 5 bases respectively, with 14 bases between them.

The chain joins TRBV9 to TRBJ2-5, with 9 bases lining up with TRBD2. The CDR3 has 16 residues. Germline V lookup: CDR1 SGDLS, CDR2 YYNGEE. The V segment lost 6 bases and the J segment 5 bases; nucleotides outside the gene matches: 14. The CDR3 protein is CASTSGAGGSWETQYF. As DNA, the CDR3 is TGTGCCAGCACCTCCGGCGCGGGAGGGTCCTGGGAGACCCAGTACTTC.

V and J are TRBV13 and TRBJ2-7, with D unclear. V was clipped by 1 base and J by 5 bases, with 9 bases between them. CDR1 is PRHDT, CDR2 FYEKMQ, per germline (reference sequence). The CDR3 loop spans 13 amino acids. CDR3 nucleotides: TGTGCCAGCAGCTTAGCCCTAAAGGACGAGCAGTACTTC. It codes for CASSLALKDEQYF.

The chain recombines TRBV27 with TRBJ1-1; 9 nucleotides line up with TRBD1. There are 16 residues in the CDR3. V was pared by 4 bases and J by 2 bases, with 8 bases of the junction left unmatched. Germline-derived CDR1 and CDR2 are MNHEY and SMNVEV (reference sequence). CDR3 protein: CASSSYRDRVNTEAFF. CDR3 bases: TGTGCCAGCAGTTCTTACCGGGACAGGGTTAACACTGAAGCTTTCTTT.